The sequence of this T cell receptor (beta chain) was determined in a study of vaccination effects on CD4 cells after COVID-19. Study details: A couple of convalescent pre-vaccine samples were taken 142 and 148 days post-diagnosis.

Overall study findings and caveats: Late post-vaccination samples showed marked contraction of infection- and vaccine-induced clones. Sampling in the study covered few convalescent patients and included no early post-infection timepoints.

CD4+ T cells specific for antigen were expanded with viral peptide pools by the ViraFEST assay before sequencing. Isolation of CD4+ T cells took place after 10 to 11 days of culture. The person was diagnosed with PCR-confirmed SARS-CoV-2 infection between March and December 2020. Half-medium changes using IL-2 medium occurred on days 3 and 7. The data were produced by immunoSEQ multiplex PCR, yet TCRdb's version contains in-frame clones alone and is incomplete. The sample lists over 20,000 clones, roughly 74% occurring once. This clone was picked up one time. Its antigen is as yet unknown. V lost 5 bases and J lost 6, with 13 bases in between. The CDR3 length is 13 residues. The germline CDR1 and CDR2 sequences are SGHTA and FQGTGA.

Sequenced material: CD4+ T cells from PBMCs cultured with a peptide pool, taken before COVID-19 vaccination. The sequence derives from a human donor who had a prior SARS-CoV-2 infection. The chain joins TRBV7-3 to TRBJ1-1; unclear D gene. Written as DNA, the CDR3 is TGTGCCAGCAGCCTTACCGAGTTATCTGAAGCTTTCTTT. It codes for CASSLTELSEAFF.